This record concerns one T cell receptor (beta chain) sequence. V was clipped by 3 bases and J by 0 bases, with 21 bases between them. The CDR3 is 20 amino acids. Germline-derived CDR1 and CDR2 are LNHDA and SQIVND (reference sequence). This sample is drawn from a study of blood T cell repertoires in COVID-19. Repertoires were generated with immunoSEQ multiplex PCR, while TCRdb's copy carries only in-frame clones and drops some. The table shows hundreds of thousands of clones, with roughly 87% occurring only once. This chain connects TRBV19 to TRBJ2-6, with a tentative D call TRBD1 (6 bases). Sequencing input: peripheral blood. The sequence was obtained from a man younger than 30 with active or convalescent COVID-19. The CDR3 nucleotides read TGTGCCAGTAGTATCAGTATGGTGGTCAGGGGTAGCTCTGGGGCCAACGTCCTGACTTTC. This encodes CASSISMVVRGSSGANVLTF.